A single count supports the clone carrying this T cell receptor beta chain. Seattle patient enrollment occurred during active infection, with longitudinal follow-up thereafter. The data belong to a study of blood T cell repertoires in COVID-19. Study processing details: Using reference gene primer amplification, nucleated cell counts were estimated. Assay used: immunoSEQ multiplex PCR; TCRdb lists only in-frame clones, some missing. From that table come the V and J calls and clone size; the DNA was used to work out D and trimming. The repertoire includes about 200,000 clones, more than 80% of them detected once, and roughly 7.6% sits in the top ten. Germline V lookup: CDR1 KGHSH, CDR2 LQKENI. Germline trimming cut 5 bases from V and 5 bases from J; bases unmatched to any gene: 8. The CDR3 runs 15 residues.

The V gene is TRBV18, the J gene TRBJ1-1; 10 nucleotides align to TRBD1. This TCR came from a woman older than 75 with COVID-19, enrolled during active disease. The sample comprised peripheral blood. The CDR3 protein is CASSRDRGPGTEAFF. As DNA, the CDR3 is TGTGCCAGCTCAAGAGACAGGGGGCCCGGTACTGAAGCTTTCTTT.